The entry below describes one TCR beta chain. The sample comes from a study of cytomegalovirus exposure and HLA in healthy donors. With 60 Vbeta and 13 Jbeta primers, the PCR was carried out. The assay was immunoSEQ multiplex PCR, and TCRdb's table has in-frame clones only and misses some. The sample carries about 200,000 clones, about 80% recorded once. CDR3 length: 13 amino acids. Germline V CDR1 and CDR2: SGHTA, FQGNSA. V was trimmed by 1 base and J by 6 bases, leaving 6 bases between them. The sequence was obtained from a woman aged 30 to 39 in good health and CMV-seropositive. Specimen: PBMCs. The chain couples TRBV7-2 to TRBJ2-2; D perhaps matches TRBD1 (5 bases). This chain's CDR3 is CASSLVGAGELFF. The CDR3 nucleotides are TGTGCCAGCAGCTTAGTAGGGGCCGGGGAGCTGTTTTTT.